The 25 T cell receptor beta chains in this list originate from one sample, sequenced in a study of T cells in Graves' hyperthyroidism and ophthalmopathy. Authors of the study amplified TCR beta CDR3 regions from RNA transcripts. The HTBI primer set drove a first-round RT-PCR of the TCR CDR3. TCRdb re-derived calls from the multiplex PCR reads in MiXCR, one entry per CDR3 protein. The table shows fewer than 650,000 distinct CDR3 sequences, with less than 15% occurring only once. The source material was blood. Source of these receptors: a woman in her forties with Graves' hyperthyroidism.

Points on this clonotype: A much larger clone lies one base from this, so it may be a read error. The chain recombines TRBV27 with TRBJ2-3, with 9 bases lining up with TRBD2. The CDR3 totals 16 residues. Germline CDR1 reads MNHEY; CDR2 reads SMNVEV (reference sequence). Unmatched junction bases numbered 10, after V lost 1 base and J lost 8 bases. CDR3 sequence (DNA): TGTGCCAGCAGTTTATATGGGGCTAGCGGGGTGGGTACGCAGTATTTT. Its protein product is CASSLYGASGVGTQYF.

This clonotype has ten or more counts. In DNA form, the CDR3 reads TGTGCCAGCAGCCCGCGGGTGTTAGGAGAGACCCAGTACTTC. As protein: CASSPRVLGETQYF. V and J are TRBV3-1 and TRBJ2-5, with D maybe TRBD2 (5 bases). CDR3 size: 14 residues. With 4 bases removed from V and 4 bases from J, the gap between germline ends came to 13 bases. Germline lookup yields CDR1 LGHDT and CDR2 YNNKEL (reference sequence).

The gene calls are TRBV3-1 and TRBJ2-1; D unresolved. Per germline, CDR1 LGHDT and CDR2 YNNKEL (reference sequence). The CDR3 loop spans 16 amino acids. Trimming pared 0 bases from V and 2 bases from J, leaving 11 bases between. The CDR3 nucleotides are TGTGCCAGCAGCCAAGAGCCAGCGCCCGCCTACAATGAGCAGTTCTTC. Translating gives CASSQEPAPAYNEQFF.

This clonotype was found a few times. The chain uses TRBV19 and TRBJ2-1; 11 nucleotides match TRBD2. This CDR3 spans 13 amino acids. Germline-derived CDR1 and CDR2 are LNHDA and SQIVND (reference sequence). After removal of 8 bases from V and 8 bases from J, the junction contained 5 bases not matched to a gene. For the CDR3, the DNA is TGTGCCAGTCGGCTAGCGGGAGGTCATGAGCAGTTCTTC. Its translation is CASRLAGGHEQFF. Supplemented by reference TRBV19 and TRBJ2-1, the full variable domain reads DGGITQSPKYLFRKEGQNVTLSCEQNLNHDAMYWYRQDPGQGLRLIYYSQIVNDFQKGDIAEGYSVSREKKESFPLTVTSAQKNPTAFYLCASRLAGGHEQFFGPGTRLTVL.

This chain joins TRBV5-4 and TRBJ1-1; 7 bases are shared with TRBD1. This CDR3 has 15 amino acids. The V and J ends lost 0 bases and 3 bases, in that order; junction bases with no gene match: 5. CDR1 SGHNT and CDR2 YYREEE come from the germline V gene (reference sequence). The DNA of the CDR3 is TGTGCCAGCAGCTTGGGGCAGGGGGTGGACACTGAAGCTTTCTTT. Its protein product is CASSLGQGVDTEAFF.

This clonotype was counted ten times or more. This chain joins TRBV20-1 and TRBJ2-3, with D possibly being TRBD1 (5 bases). Germline V CDR1 and CDR2: DFQATT, SNEGSKA (reference sequence). With 6 bases removed from V and 0 bases from J, the gap between germline ends came to 13 bases. The CDR3 spans 14 residues. CDR3 region: CSASARQSTDTQYF. CDR3 bases: TGCAGTGCCAGCGCTCGACAGAGCACAGATACGCAGTATTTT.

This clonotype was counted at least ten times. The V call is TRBV27, the J call TRBJ2-1, with 8 bases that match TRBD1. Germline V lookup: CDR1 MNHEY, CDR2 SMNVEV (reference sequence). Germline trimming cut 2 bases from V and 0 bases from J; bases unmatched to any gene: 6. The CDR3 is made up of 17 amino acids. DNA for the CDR3: TGTGCCAGCAGTTTAAGATCTGGGACAGGCTCCTACAATGAGCAGTTCTTC. Amino acids: CASSLRSGTGSYNEQFF.

This rearrangement joins TRBV19 to TRBJ2-7; D call uncertain. Germline V gene sequence: CDR1 LNHDA, CDR2 SQIVND (reference sequence). This CDR3 region has 13 residues. Trimming took 5 bases from V and 4 from J, leaving 12 bases between them. CDR3 sequence reads: CASSFNLAYEQYF. CDR3 DNA sequence: TGTGCCAGTAGTTTTAATTTGGCGTACGAGCAGTACTTC.

This clonotype has only a few counts. The chain combines TRBV4-1 with TRBJ2-7; 14 bases match TRBD2. The CDR3 totals 16 residues. Germline CDR1 and CDR2: MGHRA and YSYEKL. V lost 4 bases to trimming and J lost 5 bases; unmatched junction nucleotides: 7. CDR3 sequence (DNA): TGCGCCAGCAGCCCTGGGACTAGCGGGAGTTTGCACGAGCAGTACTTC. Translated: CASSPGTSGSLHEQYF.

In its sample, this clonotype was seen many times. V and J are TRBV12-3 or TRBV12-4 and TRBJ2-1, with TRBD1 as a possible D gene (6 bases). This CDR3 is 14 amino acids long. The V end was cut by 6 bases, the J end by 5 bases, with 14 bases between. This CDR3 is CASRTLGQNNEQFF. The CDR3 DNA follows: TGTGCCAGCAGGACCCTTGGACAGAACAATGAGCAGTTCTTC.

This clonotype was seen many times. The V gene is TRBV30, the J gene TRBJ1-1; 7 bases are shared with TRBD1. Germline V gene data show CDR1 as GTSNPN and CDR2 as SVGIG (reference sequence). The CDR3 is 13 residues long. With 4 bases clipped from V and 0 bases from J, the junction kept 2 bases outside the gene matches. The CDR3 DNA reads as TGTGCCTGGACTAGGGGGCTGAACACTGAAGCTTTCTTT. Encoded protein: CAWTRGLNTEAFF.

This clonotype was observed once. The V call is TRBV7-9, the J call TRBJ2-1, with 9 nucleotides matching TRBD1. CDR1 SEHNR and CDR2 FQNEAQ come from the germline V gene (reference sequence). Trimming cost V 3 bases and J 6 bases; bases outside gene matches: 6. The CDR3 is made up of 15 amino acids. The chain's CDR3 is CASSFRDRAFNEQFF. CDR3 nucleotide sequence: TGTGCCAGCAGCTTCCGGGACAGGGCCTTCAATGAGCAGTTCTTC.

This clonotype was recorded at least ten times. Here the CDR3 reads CASSSGQGRNYNEQFF. CDR3 DNA sequence: TGTGCCAGTAGTTCTGGACAGGGCCGCAACTACAATGAGCAGTTCTTC. The chain joins TRBV19 to TRBJ2-1, with TRBD1 identical over 8 bases. Germline trimming cut 5 bases from V and 3 bases from J; bases unmatched to any gene: 9. The CDR3 runs to 16 residues. Germline V gene lookup returns CDR1 LNHDA and CDR2 SQIVND (reference sequence). The variable domain in full, completed from reference TRBV19 and TRBJ2-1, reads DGGITQSPKYLFRKEGQNVTLSCEQNLNHDAMYWYRQDPGQGLRLIYYSQIVNDFQKGDIAEGYSVSREKKESFPLTVTSAQKNPTAFYLCASSSGQGRNYNEQFFGPGTRLTVL.

This clonotype came up many times. CDR3 sequence: CASSLTQGSEAFF. CDR3 nucleotide sequence: TGTGCCAGCAGCTTAACCCAGGGCTCTGAAGCTTTCTTT. The chain links TRBV11-2 to TRBJ1-1; TRBD1 is a possible D gene (5 bases). This CDR3 has 13 amino acids. Germline lookup yields CDR1 SGHAT and CDR2 FQNNGV. V shed 2 bases and J shed 6 bases, with 10 bases lying between them.

This clonotype has at least ten counts. V and J are TRBV27 and TRBJ1-1; D unresolved. Looked up from germline, CDR1 is MNHEY and CDR2 is SMNVEV (reference sequence). The germline V and J ends were trimmed by 3 bases and 1 base, with 12 bases remaining between them. This CDR3 contains 15 residues. CDR3 nucleotide sequence: TGTGCCAGCAGTTTCCGAGGGAAAACGAACACTGAAGCTTTCTTT. This encodes CASSFRGKTNTEAFF.

At least ten counts were recorded for this clonotype. The V call is TRBV6-1, the J call TRBJ1-5; 11 nucleotides line up with TRBD1. The CDR3 is 15 residues long. The V gene's germline CDR1 is MNHNS and CDR2 SASEGT. Trimming removed 3 bases from V and 6 bases from J; junction bases left unmatched: 4. The chain's CDR3 is CASSEGQGGPQPQHF. Written as DNA, the CDR3 is TGTGCCAGCAGTGAGGGACAGGGGGGACCTCAGCCCCAGCATTTT.

This clonotype was recorded many times. This chain links TRBV2 with TRBJ1-1; D unresolved. Deletions cut 4 bases from V and 8 bases from J, with 17 bases between. This CDR3 contains 14 residues. The germline CDR1 and CDR2 sequences are SNHLY and FYNNEI. CDR3 DNA: TGTGCCAGCAGTGTCGCGCAGCCACATAAGGAAGCTTTCTTT. Translating it yields CASSVAQPHKEAFF.

This clonotype showed up many times. This sequence joins TRBV12-3 or TRBV12-4 and TRBJ2-3; no clear D gene. V was trimmed by 6 bases and J by 5 bases, leaving 6 bases between them. The CDR3 is 11 residues long. CDR3 residues: CASSWRDTQYF. CDR3 coding DNA: TGTGCCAGCAGCTGGAGAGATACGCAGTATTTT.

This clonotype was counted ten times or more. This chain links TRBV28 with TRBJ2-4; D might be TRBD1 (6 bases). With 9 bases removed from V and 3 bases from J, the gap between germline ends came to 12 bases. CDR1 is MDHEN and CDR2 is SYDVKM in the germline V gene. This CDR3 spans 13 amino acids. The CDR3 spells CASTGPGKNIQYF. The DNA for the CDR3 is TGTGCCAGTACAGGGCCCGGCAAAAACATTCAGTACTTC.

This clonotype came up a few times. The chain uses TRBV6-5 and TRBJ2-1, with unresolved D. V lost 0 bases and J 10 bases, leaving 4 bases between the germline ends. The CDR3 sequence is 11 residues long. Germline CDR1 MNHEY, CDR2 SVGAGI. CDR3 DNA sequence: TGTGCCAGCAGTTACTCGATCGAGCAGTTCTTC. This codes for CASSYSIEQFF.

Only a few counts were recorded for this clonotype. The V and J genes are TRBV20-1 and TRBJ2-5; the D gene is possibly TRBD1 (6 bases). Deletions cut 5 bases from V and 5 bases from J, with 21 bases between. CDR1 DFQATT and CDR2 SNEGSKA come from the germline V gene (reference sequence). CDR3 length: 15 residues. CDR3 region: CSADKTPGTFETQYF. In DNA form, the CDR3 reads TGCAGTGCTGATAAAACCCCCGGGACATTTGAGACCCAGTACTTC.

This clonotype was recorded at least ten times. This chain connects TRBV5-1 to TRBJ2-1; TRBD2 matches at 7 bases. CDR3 size: 16 residues. V was pared by 0 bases and J by 4 bases, with 7 bases of the junction left unmatched. In germline, CDR1 is SGHRS, CDR2 YFSETQ. In DNA, the CDR3 is TGCGCCAGCAGCTTGGTTTCTAGCGGCCAATACAATGAGCAGTTCTTC. Translation: CASSLVSSGQYNEQFF.

This sequence joins TRBV30 and TRBJ2-7; 7 nucleotides align to TRBD1. Trimming cost V 3 bases and J 2 bases; bases outside gene matches: 7. CDR1 and CDR2 from the germline V gene are GTSNPN and SVGIG (reference sequence). This CDR3 has 14 amino acids. CDR3 coding DNA: TGTGCCTGGAGGAGTGTTCAGGGGGCCTACGAGCAGTACTTC. Translation: CAWRSVQGAYEQYF. The entire variable domain, with the rest obtained from reference TRBV30 and TRBJ2-7, is as follows: SQTIHQWPATLVQPVGSPLSLECTVEGTSNPNLYWYRQAAGRGLQLLFYSVGIGQISSEVPQNLSASRPQDRQFILSSKKLLLSDSGFYLCAWRSVQGAYEQYFGPGTRLTVT.

The table lists this clonotype with many counts. The gene calls are TRBV28 and TRBJ2-7, with unresolved D. The CDR3 length is 12 residues. Deletions cut 3 bases from V and 3 bases from J, with 6 bases between. The germline V gene has CDR1 MDHEN and CDR2 SYDVKM. Written as DNA, the CDR3 is TGTGCCAGCAGTTTTCGGTTCTACGAGCAGTACTTC. Its protein product is CASSFRFYEQYF.

This clonotype has at least ten counts. This rearrangement joins TRBV20-1 to TRBJ2-3, with 8 bases lining up with TRBD2. The CDR3 totals 17 residues. The germline V gene has CDR1 DFQATT and CDR2 SNEGSKA (reference sequence). V shed 4 bases and J 2 bases; nucleotides not matched to a gene: 14. Written as DNA, the CDR3 is TGCAGTGCTACCGTGACTAGCGCAGGGGTCAACACAGATACGCAGTATTTT. Protein: CSATVTSAGVNTDTQYF.